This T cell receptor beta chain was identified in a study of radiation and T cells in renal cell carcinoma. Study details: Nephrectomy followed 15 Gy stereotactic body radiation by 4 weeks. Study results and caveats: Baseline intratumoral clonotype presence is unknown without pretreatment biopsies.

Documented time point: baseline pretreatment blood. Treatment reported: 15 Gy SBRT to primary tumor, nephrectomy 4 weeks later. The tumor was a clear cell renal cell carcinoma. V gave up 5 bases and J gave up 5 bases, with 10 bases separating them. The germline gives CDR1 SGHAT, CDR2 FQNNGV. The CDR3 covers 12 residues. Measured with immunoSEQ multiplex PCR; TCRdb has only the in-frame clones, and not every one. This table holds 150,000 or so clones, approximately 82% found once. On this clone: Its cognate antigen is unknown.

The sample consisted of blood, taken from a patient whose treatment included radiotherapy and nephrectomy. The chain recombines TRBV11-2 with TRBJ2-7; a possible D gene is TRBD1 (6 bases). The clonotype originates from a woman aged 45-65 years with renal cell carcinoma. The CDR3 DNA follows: TGTGCCAGCAGCCCCGAGGGGGACGAGCAGTACTTC. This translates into CASSPEGDEQYF.